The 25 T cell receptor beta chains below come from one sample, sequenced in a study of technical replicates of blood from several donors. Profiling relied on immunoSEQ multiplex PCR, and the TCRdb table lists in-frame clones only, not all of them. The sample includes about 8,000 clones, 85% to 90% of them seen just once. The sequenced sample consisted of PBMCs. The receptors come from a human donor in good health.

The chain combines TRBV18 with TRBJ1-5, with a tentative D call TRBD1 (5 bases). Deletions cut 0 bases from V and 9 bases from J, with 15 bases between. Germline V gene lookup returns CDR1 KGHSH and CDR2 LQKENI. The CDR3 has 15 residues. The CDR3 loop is CASSPPGGWGTPQHF. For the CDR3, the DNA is TGTGCCAGCTCACCACCGGGGGGGTGGGGAACGCCCCAGCATTTT.

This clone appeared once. The CDR3 loop reads CASRPTSNEKLFF. In nucleotides, the CDR3 is TGTGCCAGCAGGCCAACAAGTAATGAAAAACTGTTTTTT. The genes are TRBV6-5 and TRBJ1-4; D not certain. Trimming took 6 bases from V and 4 from J, leaving 9 bases between them. The CDR3 contains 13 residues. CDR1 and CDR2 (germline): MNHEY, SVGAGI.

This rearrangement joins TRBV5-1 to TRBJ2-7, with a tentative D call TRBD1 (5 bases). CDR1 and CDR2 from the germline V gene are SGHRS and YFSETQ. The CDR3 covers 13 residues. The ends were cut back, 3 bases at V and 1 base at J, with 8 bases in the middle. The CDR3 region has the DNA TGCGCCAGCAGCTCTCAGGGTTCCTACGAGCAGTACTTC. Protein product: CASSSQGSYEQYF.

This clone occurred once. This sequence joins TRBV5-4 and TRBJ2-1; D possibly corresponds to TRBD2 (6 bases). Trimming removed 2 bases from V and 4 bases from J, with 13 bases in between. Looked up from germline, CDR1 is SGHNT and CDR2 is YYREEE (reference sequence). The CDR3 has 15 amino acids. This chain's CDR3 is CASSFWVSGYNEQFF. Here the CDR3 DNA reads TGTGCCAGCAGCTTTTGGGTTAGCGGATACAATGAGCAGTTCTTC.

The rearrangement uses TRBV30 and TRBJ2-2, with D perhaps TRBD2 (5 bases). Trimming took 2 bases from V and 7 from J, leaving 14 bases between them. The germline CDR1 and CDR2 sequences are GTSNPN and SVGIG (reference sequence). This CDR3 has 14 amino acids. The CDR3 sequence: CAWSFQAGGGELFF. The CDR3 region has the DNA TGTGCCTGGAGTTTCCAGGCTGGAGGCGGGGAGCTGTTTTTT.

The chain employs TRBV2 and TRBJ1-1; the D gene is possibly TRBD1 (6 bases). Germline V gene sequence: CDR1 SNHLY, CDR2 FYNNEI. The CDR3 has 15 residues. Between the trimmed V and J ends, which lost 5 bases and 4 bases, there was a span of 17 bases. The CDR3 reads CASSYSPQGGTEAFF. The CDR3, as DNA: TGTGCCAGCAGTTACTCTCCACAAGGGGGCACTGAAGCTTTCTTT.

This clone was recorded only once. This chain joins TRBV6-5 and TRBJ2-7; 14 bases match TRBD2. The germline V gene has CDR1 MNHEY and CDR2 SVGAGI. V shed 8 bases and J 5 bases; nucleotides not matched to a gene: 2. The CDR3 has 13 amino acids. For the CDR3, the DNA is TGTGCCAGCGGGGGACTAGCGGGAGACGAGCAGTACTTC. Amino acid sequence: CASGGLAGDEQYF.

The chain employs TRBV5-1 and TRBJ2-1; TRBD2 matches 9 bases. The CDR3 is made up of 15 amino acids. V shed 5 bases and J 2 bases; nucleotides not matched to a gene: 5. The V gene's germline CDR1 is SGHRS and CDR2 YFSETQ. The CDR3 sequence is CASRAGTSTYNEQFF. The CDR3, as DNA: TGCGCCAGCAGAGCAGGGACTAGCACCTACAATGAGCAGTTCTTC.

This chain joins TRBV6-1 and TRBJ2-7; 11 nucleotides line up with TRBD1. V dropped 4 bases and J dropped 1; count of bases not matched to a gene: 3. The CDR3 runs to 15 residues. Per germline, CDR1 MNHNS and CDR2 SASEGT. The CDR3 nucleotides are TGTGCCAGCAGTGGATGGGACAGGGGGTCCTACGAGCAGTACTTC. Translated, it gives CASSGWDRGSYEQYF.

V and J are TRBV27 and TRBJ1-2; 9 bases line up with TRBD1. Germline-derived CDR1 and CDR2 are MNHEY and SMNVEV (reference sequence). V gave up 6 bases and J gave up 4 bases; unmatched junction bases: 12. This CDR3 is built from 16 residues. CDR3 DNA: TGTGCCAGCAGGCCTTGGGGACAGGGTGTATTCTATGGCTACACCTTC. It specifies CASRPWGQGVFYGYTF.

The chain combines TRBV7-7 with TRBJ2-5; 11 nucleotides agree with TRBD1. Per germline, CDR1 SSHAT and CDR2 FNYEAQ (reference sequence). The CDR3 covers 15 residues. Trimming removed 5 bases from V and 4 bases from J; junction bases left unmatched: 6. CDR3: CASSPRTGGGETQYF. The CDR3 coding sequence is TGTGCCAGCAGCCCACGGACAGGGGGCGGAGAGACCCAGTACTTC.

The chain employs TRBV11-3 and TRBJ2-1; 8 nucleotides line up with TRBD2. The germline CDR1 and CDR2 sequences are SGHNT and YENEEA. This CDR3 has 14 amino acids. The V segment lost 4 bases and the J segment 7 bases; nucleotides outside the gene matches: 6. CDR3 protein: CASSSSGSGNEQFF. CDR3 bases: TGTGCCAGCAGCTCAAGCGGGAGCGGGAATGAGCAGTTCTTC.

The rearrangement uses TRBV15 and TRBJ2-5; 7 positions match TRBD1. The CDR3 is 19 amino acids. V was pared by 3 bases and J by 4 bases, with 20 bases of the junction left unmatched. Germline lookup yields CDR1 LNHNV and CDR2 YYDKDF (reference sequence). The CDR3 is CATSRGEWRAQGVGETQYF. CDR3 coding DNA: TGTGCCACCAGCAGGGGCGAATGGCGGGCCCAGGGGGTAGGAGAGACCCAGTACTTC.

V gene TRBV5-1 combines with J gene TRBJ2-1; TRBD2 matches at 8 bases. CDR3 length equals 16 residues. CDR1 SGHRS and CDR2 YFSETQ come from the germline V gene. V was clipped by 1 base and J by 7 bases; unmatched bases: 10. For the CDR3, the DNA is TGCGCCAGCAGCTTGACTTTCCGGGAGGGTGGAAATGAGCAGTTCTTC. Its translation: CASSLTFREGGNEQFF.

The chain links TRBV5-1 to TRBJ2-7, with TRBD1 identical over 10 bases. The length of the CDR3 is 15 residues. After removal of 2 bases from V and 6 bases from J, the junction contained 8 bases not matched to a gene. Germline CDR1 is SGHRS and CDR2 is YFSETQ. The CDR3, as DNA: TGCGCCAGCAGCTTCGTGGGACAGGGGTGGTTCGAGCAGTACTTC. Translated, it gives CASSFVGQGWFEQYF.

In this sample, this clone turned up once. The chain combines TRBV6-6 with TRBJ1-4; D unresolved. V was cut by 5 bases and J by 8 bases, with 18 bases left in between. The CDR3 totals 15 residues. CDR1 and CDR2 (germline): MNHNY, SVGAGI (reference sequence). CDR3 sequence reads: CASSDAKSRREKLFF. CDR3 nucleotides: TGTGCCAGCAGTGATGCGAAAAGCCGGCGGGAAAAACTGTTTTTT.

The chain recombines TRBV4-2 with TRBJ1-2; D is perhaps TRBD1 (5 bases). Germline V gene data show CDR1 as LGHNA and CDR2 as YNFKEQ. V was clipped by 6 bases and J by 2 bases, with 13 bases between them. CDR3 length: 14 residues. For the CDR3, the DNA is TGTGCCAGCAGGCCGGGGGTCGGGAACTATGGCTACACCTTC. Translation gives CASRPGVGNYGYTF.

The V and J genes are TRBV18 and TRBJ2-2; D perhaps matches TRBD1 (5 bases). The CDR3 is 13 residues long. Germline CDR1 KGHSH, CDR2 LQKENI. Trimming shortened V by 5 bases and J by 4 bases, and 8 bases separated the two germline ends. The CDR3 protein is CASSVTGTGELFF. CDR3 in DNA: TGTGCCAGCTCAGTTACAGGCACCGGGGAGCTGTTTTTT.

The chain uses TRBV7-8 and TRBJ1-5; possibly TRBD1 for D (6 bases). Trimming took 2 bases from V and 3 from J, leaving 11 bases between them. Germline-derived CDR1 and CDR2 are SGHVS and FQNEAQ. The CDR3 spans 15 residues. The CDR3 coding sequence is TGTGCCAGCAGCTTATTACAGGGTCCCAATCAGCCCCAGCATTTT. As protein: CASSLLQGPNQPQHF.

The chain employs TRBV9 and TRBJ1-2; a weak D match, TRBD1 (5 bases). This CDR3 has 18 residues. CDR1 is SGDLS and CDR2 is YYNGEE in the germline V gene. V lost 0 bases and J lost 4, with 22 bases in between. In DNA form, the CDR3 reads TGTGCCAGCAGCGTAGACCCGCCTGACAGCCTTTCCTTCTATGGCTACACCTTC. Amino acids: CASSVDPPDSLSFYGYTF. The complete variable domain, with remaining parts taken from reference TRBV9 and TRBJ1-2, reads DSGVTQTPKHLITATGQRVTLRCSPRSGDLSVYWYQQSLDQGLQFLIQYYNGEERAKGNILERFSAQQFPDLHSELNLSSLELGDSALYFCASSVDPPDSLSFYGYTFGSGTRLTVV.

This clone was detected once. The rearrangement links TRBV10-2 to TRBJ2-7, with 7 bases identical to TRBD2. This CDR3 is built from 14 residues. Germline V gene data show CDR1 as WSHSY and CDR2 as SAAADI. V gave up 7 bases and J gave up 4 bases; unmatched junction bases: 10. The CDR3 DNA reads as TGCGCCAGCACTGCGGGGGTAGCAGGGTACGAGCAGTACTTC. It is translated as CASTAGVAGYEQYF.

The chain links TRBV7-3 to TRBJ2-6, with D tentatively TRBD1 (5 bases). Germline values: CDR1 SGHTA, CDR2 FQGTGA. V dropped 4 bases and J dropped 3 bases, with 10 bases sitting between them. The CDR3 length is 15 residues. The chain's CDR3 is CASSSGQGGANVLTF. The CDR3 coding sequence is TGTGCCAGCAGCTCAGGACAAGGTGGGGCCAACGTCCTGACTTTC.

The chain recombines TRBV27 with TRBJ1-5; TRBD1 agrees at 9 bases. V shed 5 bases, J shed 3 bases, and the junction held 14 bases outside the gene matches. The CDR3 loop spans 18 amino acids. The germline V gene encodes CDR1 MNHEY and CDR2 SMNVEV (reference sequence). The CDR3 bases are TGTGCCAGCAGTAAACTACACCCCGGGACAGGGCCCAATCAGCCCCAGCATTTT. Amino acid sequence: CASSKLHPGTGPNQPQHF.

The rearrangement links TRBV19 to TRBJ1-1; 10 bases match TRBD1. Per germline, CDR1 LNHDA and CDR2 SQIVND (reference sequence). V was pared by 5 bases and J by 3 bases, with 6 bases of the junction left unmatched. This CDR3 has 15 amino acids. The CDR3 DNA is TGTGCCAGTAGTTCGGGACAGGGGTATGACACTGAAGCTTTCTTT. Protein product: CASSSGQGYDTEAFF.

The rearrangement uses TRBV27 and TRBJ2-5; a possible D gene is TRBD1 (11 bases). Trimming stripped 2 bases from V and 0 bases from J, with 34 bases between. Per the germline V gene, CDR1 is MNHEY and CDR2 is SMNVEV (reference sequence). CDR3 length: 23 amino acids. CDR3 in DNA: TGTGCCAGCAGTTTACGGACAGGGGGCATCTGGCTAGCGGGAGAAAAAAACCAAGAGACCCAGTACTTC. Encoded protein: CASSLRTGGIWLAGEKNQETQYF.